One and the same sample provided the 7 T cell receptor beta chains below, sequenced in a study of blood T cell repertoires in COVID-19. The protocol was immunoSEQ multiplex PCR, while the TCRdb copy is restricted to in-frame clones and leaves out a portion. The data show roughly 250,000 clones, around 89% seen once. Sequenced input: PBMCs or T cells enriched from blood (not recorded which). The source of these receptors is a woman aged 40-49 years with acute COVID-19.

The table lists this clone with a few counts. The chain links TRBV27 to TRBJ2-3; TRBD1 agrees at 9 bases. Unmatched junction bases numbered 12, after V lost 9 bases and J lost 2 bases. The germline CDR1 and CDR2 sequences are MNHEY and SMNVEV (reference sequence). The CDR3 has 16 amino acids. The CDR3 is CASRTGVRVPTDTQYF. The CDR3 DNA reads as TGTGCCAGTAGGACAGGGGTTCGGGTACCCACAGATACGCAGTATTTT.

The rearrangement links TRBV5-1 to TRBJ1-2; D is unclear. V lost 2 bases and J lost 0, with 11 bases in between. CDR3 length: 15 amino acids. Germline V gene sequence: CDR1 SGHRS, CDR2 YFSETQ. DNA for the CDR3: TGCGCCAGCAGCTTCAATGAGAACCCTAACTATGGCTACACCTTC. Amino acid sequence: CASSFNENPNYGYTF. The full variable domain, with the rest looked up from reference TRBV5-1 and TRBJ1-2, is KAGVTQTPRYLIKTRGQQVTLSCSPISGHRSVSWYQQTPGQGLQFLFEYFSETQRNKGNFPGRFSGRQFSNSRSEMNVSTLELGDSALYLCASSFNENPNYGYTFGSGTRLTVV.

The rearrangement joins TRBV28 to TRBJ2-7, with D possibly TRBD1 on 5 matching bases. The CDR3 is made up of 12 amino acids. The V gene's germline CDR1 is MDHEN and CDR2 SYDVKM. V gave up 8 bases and J gave up 3 bases, with 11 bases separating them. Here the CDR3 DNA reads TGTGCCAGCCATTCCAGGGTCTACGAGCAGTACTTC. Its protein product is CASHSRVYEQYF.

The V call is TRBV5-1, the J call TRBJ2-6, with 10 nucleotides matching TRBD2. Losses at the gene ends were 2 bases for V and 4 bases for J; bases not matched to a gene: 6. This CDR3 is built from 17 residues. The germline V gene encodes CDR1 SGHRS and CDR2 YFSETQ. CDR3 in DNA: TGCGCCAGCAGCTTTCTAGCGGGAGTATCAGGGGCCAACGTCCTGACTTTC. Translation: CASSFLAGVSGANVLTF.

This chain joins TRBV29-1 and TRBJ2-1; no firm D call. This CDR3 region has 12 residues. CDR1 is SQVTM, CDR2 ANQGSEA, per germline. Trimming pared 5 bases from V and 4 bases from J, leaving 9 bases between. CDR3 sequence: CSVNPGYNEQFF. The CDR3 DNA is TGCAGCGTTAACCCAGGATACAATGAGCAGTTCTTC.

The chain recombines TRBV30 with TRBJ1-6, with a weak D call TRBD1 (5 bases). The V end was cut by 2 bases, the J end by 14 bases, with 13 bases between. CDR1 is GTSNPN, CDR2 SVGIG, per germline (reference sequence). This CDR3 spans 12 amino acids. The CDR3 nucleotides read TGTGCCTGGAGTAGGCGGGGGGATGCCCTCCACTTT. Translated: CAWSRRGDALHF.

V usage is TRBV27 and J usage is TRBJ2-7; D is possibly TRBD2 (7 bases). V shed 2 bases and J shed 0 bases, with 14 bases lying between them. The CDR3 loop spans 16 amino acids. The germline CDR1 and CDR2 sequences are MNHEY and SMNVEV (reference sequence). Written as DNA, the CDR3 is TGTGCCAGCAGTTTACTAGGGGGGGGGAGCTCCTACGAGCAGTACTTC. Translating it yields CASSLLGGGSSYEQYF.